The 13 T cell receptor beta chains listed next were all sequenced from one sample in a study of T cell clones after liver transplantation. Sequencing used immunoSEQ multiplex PCR; TCRdb keeps in-frame clones, though not all of them. Here the sample spans about 80,000 clones, nearly 85% being singletons. Sequenced here: CD4+ T cells from blood, sampled almost 47 months after liver transplant. The receptors derive from a human patient who received a liver transplant. Certain T cells may be donor cells from the graft.

This sequence joins TRBV9 and TRBJ2-5; 7 bases align to TRBD1. With 0 bases clipped from V and 1 base from J, the junction kept 3 bases outside the gene matches. CDR3 length: 15 amino acids. CDR1 and CDR2 from the germline V gene are SGDLS and YYNGEE. CDR3 sequence: CASSVGTGSQETQYF. CDR3 bases: TGTGCCAGCAGCGTAGGGACAGGAAGCCAAGAGACCCAGTACTTC.

On this clone: This same CDR3 is encoded by further DNA sequences in the sample. The rearrangement links TRBV10-3 to TRBJ2-5; D is perhaps TRBD2 (6 bases). V shed 4 bases and J shed 2 bases, with 8 bases lying between them. The CDR3 runs to 13 residues. The germline V gene encodes CDR1 ENHRY and CDR2 SYGVKD. CDR3 in amino acids: CAISGREQETQYF. The CDR3 DNA sequence: TGTGCCATCAGTGGGAGGGAGCAAGAGACCCAGTACTTC.

This clone was counted a single time. A junction end diverges from the germline sequence, so it may reflect a read error. This specimen includes other DNA sequences encoding the same CDR3. The rearrangement links TRBV6-1 to TRBJ1-5; TRBD1 matches 7 bases. This CDR3 comprises 16 residues. The germline CDR1 and CDR2 sequences are MNHNS and SASEGT. This CDR3 is CASSAPGTVINQPQHF. The CDR3 nucleotides read TGTGCCAGCAGTGCCCCCGGGACAGTTATCAATCAACCCCAGCATTTT.

For the CDR3, the DNA is TGTGCCAGCAGCTGGCGGGCTAGGACCGGGACTAGGGCGAATGAGCAGTTCTTC. Translating gives CASSWRARTGTRANEQFF. The chain carries TRBV7-2 and TRBJ2-1, with 8 bases aligning to TRBD2. With V trimmed by 4 bases and J by 7 bases, 18 bases remained unmatched. Germline loops: CDR1 SGHTA, CDR2 FQGNSA. This CDR3 comprises 18 residues.

This sequence joins TRBV6-1 and TRBJ1-5; D is unresolved. Germline V gene lookup returns CDR1 MNHNS and CDR2 SASEGT. V was cut by 0 bases and J by 0 bases, with 15 bases left in between. The CDR3 spans 18 residues. As DNA, the CDR3 is TGTGCCAGCAGTGAAGCGAGGAGTGGTCGCGGTAGCAATCAGCCCCAGCATTTT. Translated: CASSEARSGRGSNQPQHF.

The chain uses TRBV5-6 and TRBJ2-7; D is unresolved. Between the trimmed V and J ends, which lost 0 bases and 3 bases, there was a span of 7 bases. CDR1 is SGHDT and CDR2 is YYEEEE in the germline V gene. This CDR3 is built from 13 residues. The chain's CDR3 is CASSLGRNYEQYF. Written as DNA, the CDR3 is TGTGCCAGCAGCTTGGGAAGAAACTACGAGCAGTACTTC.

The chain is built from TRBV7-2 and TRBJ1-1; no definite D call. V was trimmed by 3 bases and J by 1 base, leaving 3 bases between them. The CDR3 spans 12 residues. Germline CDR1 is SGHTA and CDR2 is FQGNSA. CDR3 DNA sequence: TGTGCCAGCAGCTTTGGGAACACTGAAGCTTTCTTT. It translates to CASSFGNTEAFF.

The chain uses TRBV11-1 and TRBJ2-1; 7 bases map to TRBD2. The V gene's germline CDR1 is SGHAT and CDR2 FQDESV (reference sequence). With V trimmed by 1 base and J by 8 bases, 8 bases remained unmatched. CDR3 length: 15 residues. The CDR3 here is CASSLGRESPHEQFF. The CDR3 DNA sequence: TGTGCCAGCAGCTTAGGGCGGGAGTCTCCCCATGAGCAGTTCTTC.

This clone is a singleton in its sample. The DNA of the CDR3 is TGTGCCAGCAGTCAAGACAGAGCTGGAAACACCATATATTTT. It translates to CASSQDRAGNTIYF. The J gene is TRBJ1-3, the V gene TRBV2, with a weak D call TRBD1 (5 bases). Trimming stripped 5 bases from V and 2 bases from J, with 10 bases between. The CDR3 length is 14 residues. CDR1 is SNHLY, CDR2 FYNNEI, per germline.

The chain couples TRBV15 to TRBJ1-2; unclear D gene. Trimming removed 2 bases from V and 6 bases from J, with 10 bases in between. The CDR3 has 13 amino acids. Germline loops: CDR1 LNHNV, CDR2 YYDKDF (reference sequence). CDR3 protein: CATSRLGTDGYTF. The DNA of the CDR3 is TGTGCCACCAGCAGACTGGGAACCGATGGCTACACCTTC.

J is TRBJ1-3 and V is TRBV18, with D perhaps TRBD1 (5 bases). Trimming took 3 bases from V and 0 from J, leaving 24 bases between them. Germline lookup yields CDR1 KGHSH and CDR2 LQKENI. The CDR3 loop spans 20 amino acids. The CDR3 sequence: CASSPWGPGSPTSSGNTIYF. CDR3 DNA sequence: TGTGCCAGCTCACCGTGGGGCCCCGGATCTCCTACTAGCTCTGGAAACACCATATATTTT.

The chain couples TRBV28 to TRBJ2-1, with 7 bases lining up with TRBD2. Trimming removed 6 bases from V and 10 bases from J; junction bases left unmatched: 18. There are 16 residues in the CDR3. Germline V gene sequence: CDR1 MDHEN, CDR2 SYDVKM. The CDR3 region has the DNA TGTGCCAGCAGGCCGAGGGCGGGACTAAAGTACAGGGAGCAGTTCTTC. Its protein is CASRPRAGLKYREQFF.

Turning to this clone: The junction does not match germline at one end; this may be a read error. The J gene is TRBJ1-2, the V gene TRBV5-4; no clear D gene. CDR3 length: 15 residues. Germline V lookup: CDR1 SGHNT, CDR2 YYREEE (reference sequence). The CDR3 loop reads CASSFGSGNSNGYTF. CDR3 nucleotide sequence: TGCGCCAGCAGCTTTGGCTCCGGCAACTCCAATGGCTACACCTTC.